The T cell receptor beta chain described here comes from a study of a mutant IDH1 vaccine in newly diagnosed glioma. Background on the study: Vaccination was launched 4-6 weeks after radiotherapy alone, or with temozolomide cycles.

As for this clone: The antigen is not known.

Using immunoSEQ multiplex PCR, the repertoire was profiled, and TCRdb retains in-frame clones only, with some absent. In the table there are 35,000 or so clones, about four fifths of which are singletons. This CDR3 region has 16 residues. The germline CDR1 and CDR2 sequences are ENHRY and SYGVKD. Trimming pared 3 bases from V and 3 bases from J, leaving 15 bases between. Time point meaning: week 5, during vaccination. Vaccination used 300 ug of mutant IDH1 20-mer peptide per dose, with topical imiquimod. The sequences come from PBMCs, collected from a glioma patient whose treatment included an IDH1 peptide vaccine. The J gene is TRBJ2-1, the V gene TRBV10-3, with D perhaps matching TRBD2 (6 bases). This receptor was identified in a man under 40 with glioma. Here the CDR3 DNA reads TGTGCCATCAGTGATCCCGGGGGAGGTAGCTACAATGAGCAGTTCTTC. Translating gives CAISDPGGGSYNEQFF.